This T cell receptor (beta chain) was captured in a study of T cell responses to AZD1222 COVID-19 vaccine. The CDR3 is made up of 15 amino acids. The V end was cut by 5 bases, the J end by 4 bases, with 18 bases between. Germline CDR1 MDHEN, CDR2 SYDVKM. The protocol was immunoSEQ multiplex PCR, while the TCRdb copy is restricted to in-frame clones and leaves out a portion. The sample consists of about 150,000 clones, roughly 90% of them appearing once. With respect to this clone: Antigen unknown.

Study outcomes and limitations: Repertoire sampling occurred only after the peak T cell response. Following two doses of AZD1222, Spike-specific TCR breadth and depth rose. CD4 TCRs covered the whole spike, strongest at regions 160-218 and 743-854. White British ancestry dominated among donors, who included more females, and clonal diversity was possibly underestimated.

The TCR comes from an adult who received the AZD1222 COVID-19 vaccine. The material sequenced was peripheral blood, taken 28 days after the second AZD1222 dose. The V and J genes are TRBV28 and TRBJ2-7, with a tentative D call TRBD1 (6 bases). CDR3 DNA sequence: TGTGCCAGCAGTCCACCGACAGGATTAAGTTACGAGCAGTACTTC. It encodes CASSPPTGLSYEQYF.